A selection of T cell receptor beta chains follows, all from one sample in a study of OX40 agonist ivuxolimab in advanced cancers. Method: immunoSEQ multiplex PCR; TCRdb's copy keeps in-frame clones and lacks some. The sample lists about 82,000 clones; over 80% were seen once. This specimen consisted of CD4+ or CD8+ T cells sorted from blood, obtained in a trial of the OX40 agonist ivuxolimab. All receptors come from an adult with an advanced solid tumor such as melanoma, head and neck, liver or kidney cancer. CDR3s include the opening cysteine and the closing phenylalanine or tryptophan. The D gene is left open where the match is weak. A clone size is listed for some rows: how often the clone was seen (once, few, many), or a class if it is expanded.

d_call j_call clone_size v_call cdr3_aa cdr3_nt
- TRBJ1-1 - TRBV11-2 CASSLDGRAFF TGTGCCAGCAGCTTAGACGGCAGGGCTTTCTTT
TRBD2 TRBJ2-1 - TRBV7-9 CASRAGGLGNEQFF TGTGCCAGCAGAGCGGGGGGCCTGGGGAATGAGCAGTTCTTC
- TRBJ1-5 - TRBV6-6 CASSLTNSNQPQHF TGTGCCAGCAGCCTGACTAATAGCAATCAGCCCCAGCATTTT
TRBD1 TRBJ1-1 - TRBV5-1 CASSIRQGNTEAFF TGCGCCAGCAGCATCCGACAGGGGAACACTGAAGCTTTCTTT
- TRBJ1-2 - TRBV19 CASSMGGANGYTF TGTGCCAGTAGTATGGGAGGGGCGAATGGCTACACCTTC
- TRBJ1-5 - TRBV4-3 CASSQGPGSNQPQHF TGCGCCAGCAGCCAAGGCCCGGGAAGCAATCAGCCCCAGCATTTT
- TRBJ2-3 few TRBV15 CATSSSYSGTTSTDTQYF TGTGCCACCAGCAGCTCCTACTCCGGGACAACTAGCACAGATACGCAGTATTTT
- TRBJ1-4 once TRBV7-2 CASSFRLGTGNEKLFF TGTGCCAGCAGCTTCAGGCTGGGGACGGGTAATGAAAAACTGTTTTTT
TRBD2 TRBJ2-2 - TRBV30 CAWGTSGSTGELFF TGTGCCTGGGGGACTAGCGGGTCCACCGGGGAGCTGTTTTTT
- TRBJ1-1 - TRBV6-5 CASSLLTENTEAFF TGTGCCAGCAGCCTACTGACGGAGAACACTGAAGCTTTCTTT
TRBD2 TRBJ2-3 - TRBV30 CAWTPPGGVNTQYF TGTGCCTGGACCCCCCCGGGGGGAGTAAATACGCAGTATTTT
- TRBJ2-5 - TRBV6-5 CASKGVATQETQYF TGTGCCAGCAAGGGCGTGGCGACTCAAGAGACCCAGTACTTC
TRBD2 TRBJ2-1 once TRBV11-2 CASSLSHILAGGLYEQFF TGTGCCAGCAGCCTCAGCCATATACTAGCGGGGGGTTTATATGAGCAGTTCTTC
TRBD1 TRBJ1-5 - TRBV5-1 CASSLGTANQPQHF TGCGCCAGCAGCCTCGGGACAGCAAATCAGCCCCAGCATTTT
- TRBJ1-2 - TRBV2 CASRLETNYGYTF TGTGCCAGCAGATTGGAAACTAACTATGGCTACACCTTC
- TRBJ1-4 few TRBV21-1 CASSKVPLYNEKLFF TGTGCCAGCAGCAAAGTTCCCCTGTATAATGAAAAACTGTTTTTT
- TRBJ2-4 - TRBV11-2 CASSPGGAGRAKNIQYF TGTGCCAGCAGCCCCGGAGGAGCAGGGAGAGCCAAAAACATTCAGTACTTC
- TRBJ1-5 - TRBV4-3 CASSQATGNNQPQHF TGCGCCAGCAGCCAAGCCACAGGGAACAATCAGCCCCAGCATTTT
- TRBJ2-1 - TRBV6-5 CASSSQTSLLYNEQFF TGTGCCAGCAGTTCTCAGACTAGTCTTTTGTACAATGAGCAGTTCTTC
- TRBJ1-2 - TRBV7-8 CASSLALGNNGYTF TGTGCCAGCAGCTTAGCGCTGGGAAACAATGGCTACACCTTC
TRBD1 TRBJ2-7 - TRBV7-2 CASSLEAGTGLSYEQYF TGTGCCAGCAGCCTTGAAGCGGGGACAGGGCTCTCCTACGAGCAGTACTTC
- TRBJ2-1 few TRBV23-1 CASRPRQFDEQFF TGCGCCAGCAGACCCAGACAGTTCGATGAGCAGTTCTTC
- TRBJ1-1 - TRBV6-6 CASSYRAEGGTEAFF TGTGCCAGCAGTTACCGCGCGGAGGGGGGCACTGAAGCTTTCTTT
- TRBJ1-5 - TRBV5-6 CASSLGGLRNQPQHF TGTGCCAGCAGCTTAGGGGGTCTTCGCAATCAGCCCCAGCATTTT
- TRBJ1-2 - TRBV6-1 CASSEWVLMGYTF TGTGCCAGCAGTGAATGGGTTCTAATGGGCTACACCTTC
- TRBJ1-5 - TRBV6-1 CASSGGVSSTRNQPQHF TGTGCCAGCAGTGGGGGGGTCAGCTCTACCCGCAATCAGCCCCAGCATTTT
TRBD2 TRBJ2-5 - TRBV9 CASSVSTSGLQETQYF TGTGCCAGCAGCGTATCAACTAGCGGTCTCCAAGAGACCCAGTACTTC
TRBD2 TRBJ2-1 - TRBV4-3 CASSQDRGVYNEQFF TGCGCCAGCAGCCAAGACCGGGGGGTGTACAATGAGCAGTTCTTC
- TRBJ1-4 - TRBV6-6 CASSWTGGGGNEKLFF TGTGCCAGCAGTTGGACTGGCGGGGGCGGGAATGAAAAACTGTTTTTT
TRBD1 TRBJ1-1 once TRBV25-1 CASSRTGNTEAFF TGTGCCAGCAGTCGGACAGGGAACACTGAAGCTTTCTTT
- TRBJ2-4 once TRBV19 CASSMDGDIQYF TGTGCCAGTAGTATGGACGGGGACATTCAGTACTTC
- TRBJ2-7 - TRBV11-2 CASTWGEDRSYEQYF TGTGCCAGCACCTGGGGGGAAGACCGCTCCTACGAGCAGTACTTC
TRBD1 TRBJ2-7 - TRBV7-2 CASAPGTGGYYEQYF TGTGCCAGCGCTCCCGGGACAGGGGGGTACTACGAGCAGTACTTC
- TRBJ1-2 - TRBV4-1 CASSQPTQGANYGYTF TGCGCCAGCAGCCAACCAACACAGGGTGCTAACTATGGCTACACCTTC
- TRBJ2-1 - TRBV7-2 CASSSGQYSYNEQFF TGTGCCAGCAGCTCCGGACAGTACTCCTACAATGAGCAGTTCTTC
- TRBJ2-7 - TRBV5-7 CARKDLYEQYF TGTGCCAGGAAGGACCTCTACGAGCAGTACTTC
- TRBJ1-3 - TRBV7-8 CASSLGTNSGNTIYF TGTGCCAGCAGCTTAGGGACGAACTCTGGAAACACCATATATTTT
- TRBJ2-7 - TRBV11-2 CASSFTQNYEQYF TGTGCCAGCAGCTTTACGCAAAACTACGAGCAGTACTTC
- TRBJ2-7 - TRBV11-2 CASSFDRGSVEQYF TGTGCCAGCAGCTTTGATCGGGGGTCTGTGGAGCAGTACTTC
- TRBJ2-7 - TRBV10-3 CATRDLSRSSYEQYF TGTGCCACCAGGGATCTATCGCGTTCTTCCTACGAGCAGTACTTC
- TRBJ2-5 - TRBV5-4 CASSLVSGGRGETQYF TGTGCCAGCAGCTTGGTCTCGGGCGGGCGGGGTGAGACCCAGTACTTC
TRBD1 TRBJ1-1 - TRBV7-9 CASSEDAGTVNTEAFF TGTGCCAGCAGCGAAGACGCCGGGACAGTGAACACTGAAGCTTTCTTT
- TRBJ1-6 few TRBV25-1 CASSEGYSVGDSPLHF TGTGCCAGCAGTGAAGGGTACAGTGTCGGGGATTCACCCCTCCACTTT
TRBD1 TRBJ1-1 - TRBV9 CASSATGEGYAEAFF TGTGCCAGCAGCGCGACAGGGGAGGGGTACGCTGAAGCTTTCTTT
- TRBJ1-2 once TRBV18 CASSPPSTTESYGYTF TGTGCCAGCTCCCCACCCTCCACGACAGAAAGCTATGGCTACACCTTC
- TRBJ1-2 few TRBV5-1 CASSLGEHGYTF TGCGCCAGCAGCTTGGGGGAACATGGCTACACCTTC
- TRBJ2-7 - TRBV5-1 CASSLDAGTLGEQYF TGCGCCAGCAGCTTGGATGCCGGGACCCTGGGGGAGCAGTACTTC
- TRBJ2-5 - TRBV7-7 CASSPVRGETQYF TGTGCCAGCAGCCCCGTAAGGGGGGAGACCCAGTACTTC
- TRBJ2-7 - TRBV9 CASSVGGALSYEQYF TGTGCCAGCAGCGTAGGAGGGGCACTGTCCTACGAGCAGTACTTC
TRBD2 TRBJ2-3 - TRBV6-1 CASSDSSGGKYF TGTGCCAGCAGTGATTCTAGCGGGGGGAAGTATTTT
- TRBJ2-3 - TRBV6-5 CASRRADTQYF TGTGCCAGCAGACGAGCGGATACGCAGTATTTT
- TRBJ1-3 - TRBV7-2 CASSLGAFRGNTIYF TGTGCCAGCAGCTTGGGGGCCTTCCGTGGAAACACCATATATTTT
TRBD2 TRBJ2-1 - TRBV7-2 CASSLASGSSYNEQFF TGTGCCAGCAGCTTGGCTAGCGGCAGCTCCTACAATGAGCAGTTCTTC
- TRBJ2-7 - TRBV2 CASTPGASYEQYF TGTGCCAGCACCCCAGGGGCTTCCTACGAGCAGTACTTC
- TRBJ2-7 - TRBV6-5 CASSPSGTFGEQYF TGTGCCAGCAGTCCCTCCGGGACTTTCGGCGAGCAGTACTTC